A single TCR beta chain is shown here with its context. The antigen is unknown. Other DNA sequences in the sample encode the same CDR3. Method: immunoSEQ multiplex PCR; TCRdb's copy keeps in-frame clones and lacks some. The table lists about 80,000 clones, 70% to 90% of them singletons. Trimming took 2 bases from V and 3 from J, leaving 5 bases between them. The germline V gene has CDR1 SGHTA and CDR2 FQGTGA. This CDR3 is 14 amino acids long. Pooling was applied to second doses at about 4 or about 12 weeks. This record comes from a study of T cell responses to AZD1222 COVID-19 vaccine. Overall study results and limits: Repertoire samples came only from after the peak T cell response. The donors showed a predominance of white British ancestry and of females, with possible underestimation of clonal diversity.

Specimen: peripheral blood, collected 28 days after the second AZD1222 dose. This clonotype was sampled from an adult who received the AZD1222 COVID-19 vaccine. V is TRBV7-3 and J is TRBJ1-6; D uncertain. CDR3 residues: CASSLDGYNSPLHF. The CDR3 DNA reads as TGTGCCAGCAGCTTAGACGGCTATAATTCACCCCTCCACTTT.